The text below deals with one T cell receptor (beta chain). Its antigen remains unidentified. This could be a read error, since a much larger clone is one nucleotide away. These data are taken from a study of T cells in Graves' hyperthyroidism and ophthalmopathy. For the study at large: Blood was drawn when the patient was first diagnosed and still untreated. Study conclusions and caveats: Among clonotypes expanded in thyroid above 0.001, most were also found in blood.

The source material, RNA transcripts, was used to amplify TCR beta CDR3 regions. The primer set for the first-round RT-PCR of the TCR CDR3 was HTBI. TCRdb re-called the multiplex PCR reads through MiXCR, storing one row per CDR3 protein. Of over 500,000 distinct CDR3 sequences in the sample, approximately 14% were seen once. Exclusion followed for patients with uncontrolled infection, other autoimmune disease, pregnancy or lactation. Fresh peripheral blood, roughly 9.3 ml, was the source of the PBMCs. The CDR3 length is 14 residues. Germline lookup yields CDR1 SNHLY and CDR2 FYNNEI. This TCR was sampled from a woman aged 35 to 49 with Graves' hyperthyroidism. The sample was blood. This chain links TRBV2 with TRBJ1-5; 9 nucleotides align to TRBD1. CDR3 sequence reads: CDSKVGTGYQPQHF. The CDR3 DNA reads as TGTGACAGCAAGGTCGGGACAGGGTATCAGCCCCAGCATTTT.